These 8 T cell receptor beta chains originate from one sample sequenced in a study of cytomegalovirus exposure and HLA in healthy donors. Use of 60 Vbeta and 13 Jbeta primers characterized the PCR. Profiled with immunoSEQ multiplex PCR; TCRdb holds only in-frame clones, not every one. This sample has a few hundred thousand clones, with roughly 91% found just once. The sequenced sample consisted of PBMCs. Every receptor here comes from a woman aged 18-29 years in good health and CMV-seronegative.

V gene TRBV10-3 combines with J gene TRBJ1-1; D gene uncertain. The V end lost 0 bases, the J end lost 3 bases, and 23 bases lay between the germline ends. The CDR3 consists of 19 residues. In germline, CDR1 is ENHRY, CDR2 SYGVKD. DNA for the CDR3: TGTGCCATCAGTGAGTCCCTAGGGCCTTCTAAAGCGGAGGACACTGAAGCTTTCTTT. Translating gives CAISESLGPSKAEDTEAFF.

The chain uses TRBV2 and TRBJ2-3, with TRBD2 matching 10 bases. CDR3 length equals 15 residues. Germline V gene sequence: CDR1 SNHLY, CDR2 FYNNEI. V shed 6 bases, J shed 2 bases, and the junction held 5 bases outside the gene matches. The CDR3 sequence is CASSNGLAATDTQYF. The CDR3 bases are TGTGCCAGCAGCAACGGACTAGCGGCCACAGATACGCAGTATTTT.

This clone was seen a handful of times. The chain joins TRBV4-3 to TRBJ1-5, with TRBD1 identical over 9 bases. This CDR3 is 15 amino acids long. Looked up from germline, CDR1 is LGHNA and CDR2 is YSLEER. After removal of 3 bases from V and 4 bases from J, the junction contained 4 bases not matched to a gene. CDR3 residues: CASSQGGTGNQPQHF. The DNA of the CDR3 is TGCGCCAGCAGCCAGGGGGGGACAGGGAATCAGCCCCAGCATTTT.

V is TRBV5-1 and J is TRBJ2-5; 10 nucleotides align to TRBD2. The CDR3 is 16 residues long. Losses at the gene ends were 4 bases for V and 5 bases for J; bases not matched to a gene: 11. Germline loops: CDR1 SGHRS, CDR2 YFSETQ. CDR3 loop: CASSPGIAGGFETQYF. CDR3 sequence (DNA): TGCGCCAGCAGCCCTGGAATAGCGGGAGGTTTCGAGACCCAGTACTTC.

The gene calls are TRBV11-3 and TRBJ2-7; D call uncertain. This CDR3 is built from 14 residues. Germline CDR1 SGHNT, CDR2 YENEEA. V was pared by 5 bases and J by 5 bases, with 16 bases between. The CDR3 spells CASSELTRSDEQYF. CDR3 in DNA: TGTGCCAGCAGCGAACTCACGAGGTCGGACGAGCAGTACTTC. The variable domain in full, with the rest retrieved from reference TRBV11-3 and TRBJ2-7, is EAGVVQSPRYKIIEKKQPVAFWCNPISGHNTLYWYLQNLGQGPELLIRYENEEAVDDSQLPKDRFSAERLKGVDSTLKIQPAELGDSAVYLCASSELTRSDEQYFGPGTRLTVT.

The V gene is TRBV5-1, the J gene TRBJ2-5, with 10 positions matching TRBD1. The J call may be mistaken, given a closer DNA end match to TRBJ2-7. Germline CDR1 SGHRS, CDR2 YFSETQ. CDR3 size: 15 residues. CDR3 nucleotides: TGCGCCAGCAGTTCGGCCGGGACAGGGGCCTACGAGCAGTACTTC. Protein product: CASSSAGTGAYEQYF.

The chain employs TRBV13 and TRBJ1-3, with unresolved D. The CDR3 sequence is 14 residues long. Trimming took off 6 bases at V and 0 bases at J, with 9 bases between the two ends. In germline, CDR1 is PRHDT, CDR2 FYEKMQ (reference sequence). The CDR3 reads CASRRLGSGNTIYF. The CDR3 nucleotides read TGTGCCAGCAGGAGACTTGGCTCTGGAAACACCATATATTTT.

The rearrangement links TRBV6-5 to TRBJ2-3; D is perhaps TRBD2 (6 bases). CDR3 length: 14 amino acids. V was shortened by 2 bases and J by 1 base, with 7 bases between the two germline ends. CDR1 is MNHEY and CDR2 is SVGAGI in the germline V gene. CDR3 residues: CASSYQRGTDTQYF. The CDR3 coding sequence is TGTGCCAGCAGTTACCAGCGGGGCACAGATACGCAGTATTTT.